The 30 T cell receptor beta chains presented below share a single source sample, sequenced in a study of cytomegalovirus exposure and HLA in healthy donors. The PCR was carried out with 60 Vbeta primers and 13 Jbeta primers. The protocol was immunoSEQ multiplex PCR, while the TCRdb copy is restricted to in-frame clones and leaves out a portion. The specimen's table records 130,000 to 150,000 clones. The sequencing sample was made of PBMCs. These receptors all stem from a middle-aged man in good health and CMV-seronegative.

This chain connects TRBV4-3 to TRBJ1-3, with D hard to call. The CDR3 loop spans 16 amino acids. Germline CDR1 and CDR2: LGHNA and YSLEER. V lost 0 bases and J lost 1, with 10 bases in between. CDR3 DNA sequence: TGCGCCAGCAGCCAAGAATTAGGACTTTCTGGAAACACCATATATTTT. Amino acid sequence: CASSQELGLSGNTIYF.

The chain carries TRBV7-3 and TRBJ2-5, with a weak D call TRBD2 (6 bases). Per the germline V gene, CDR1 is SGHTA and CDR2 is FQGTGA. The CDR3 is 15 amino acids. With 2 bases removed from V and 5 bases from J, the gap between germline ends came to 15 bases. The CDR3 coding sequence is TGTGCCAGCAGCTTAGGCGCGTTGGAGGGGGAGACCCAGTACTTC. The encoded protein is CASSLGALEGETQYF.

V gene TRBV19 combines with J gene TRBJ1-1, with D unresolved. CDR1 LNHDA and CDR2 SQIVND come from the germline V gene (reference sequence). This CDR3 has 12 residues. The V end was cut by 6 bases, the J end by 3 bases, with 8 bases between. CDR3 nucleotide sequence: TGTGCCAGTAGCACGGTGGACACTGAAGCTTTCTTT. Translated, it gives CASSTVDTEAFF.

The J gene is TRBJ1-2, the V gene TRBV7-2; TRBD1 agrees at 7 bases. In germline, CDR1 is SGHTA, CDR2 FQGNSA. This CDR3 has 14 residues. Trimming at V came to 4 bases and at J to 3 bases, leaving 5 bases not matched to a gene. CDR3 residues: CASSSGQTDYGYTF. DNA for the CDR3: TGTGCCAGCAGCTCGGGACAGACAGACTATGGCTACACCTTC.

With regard to this clone: Other DNA sequences within the sample encode an identical CDR3. CDR3 sequence: CASSSQWTASYNSPLHF. CDR3 nucleotide sequence: TGCGCCAGCAGCTCCCAGTGGACAGCCTCCTATAATTCACCCCTCCACTTT. This chain joins TRBV4-1 and TRBJ1-6; maybe TRBD1 (6 bases). The CDR3 consists of 17 residues. With 5 bases removed from V and 0 bases from J, the gap between germline ends came to 14 bases. Germline V lookup: CDR1 MGHRA, CDR2 YSYEKL.

This chain connects TRBV19 to TRBJ2-2, with 9 bases that match TRBD1. The trim removed 7 bases at V and 0 bases at J, leaving 3 bases unmatched. CDR1 is LNHDA, CDR2 SQIVND, per germline (reference sequence). The CDR3 runs to 15 residues. In DNA form, the CDR3 reads TGTGCCAGTAACGGACAGGGGACGAACACCGGGGAGCTGTTTTTT. This codes for CASNGQGTNTGELFF.

In nucleotides, the CDR3 is TGTGCCAGCAGTTACTCGAGAGACAGGGGCTACAATGAGCAGTTCTTC. Translation: CASSYSRDRGYNEQFF. V gene TRBV6-5 combines with J gene TRBJ2-1; 8 nucleotides match TRBD1. After removal of 0 bases from V and 3 bases from J, the junction contained 4 bases not matched to a gene. Germline CDR1 and CDR2: MNHEY and SVGAGI. The CDR3 is made up of 16 amino acids.

The chain carries TRBV6-1 and TRBJ2-7; D may be TRBD2 (7 bases). Germline CDR1 is MNHNS and CDR2 is SASEGT. V lost 2 bases to trimming and J lost 6 bases, with 14 bases between them. The CDR3 covers 14 residues. The CDR3 region is CASSEKGGGLEQYF. CDR3 DNA sequence: TGTGCCAGCAGTGAAAAAGGGGGAGGGCTCGAGCAGTACTTC.

J is TRBJ2-1 and V is TRBV7-3; a possible D gene is TRBD2 (5 bases). The CDR3 extends over 13 amino acids. Deletions cut 8 bases from V and 3 bases from J, with 11 bases between. The germline V gene encodes CDR1 SGHTA and CDR2 FQGTGA. In DNA, the CDR3 is TGTGCCAGCGGGTCCGGACTCTACAATGAGCAGTTCTTC. This codes for CASGSGLYNEQFF.

The V gene is TRBV19, the J gene TRBJ1-2, with 10 bases that match TRBD1. CDR1 is LNHDA and CDR2 is SQIVND in the germline V gene (reference sequence). Trimming took 9 bases from V and 4 from J; bases not matched to a gene: 11. This CDR3 region has 15 residues. The DNA for the CDR3 is TGTGCCAGCCTTGCTGACAGGGGGCGAGTCTATGGCTACACCTTC. Translating it yields CASLADRGRVYGYTF.

A note on this clone: Other nucleotide sequences in the sample specify the same CDR3. This chain uses TRBV5-1 with TRBJ2-3, with 9 bases aligning to TRBD1. The length of the CDR3 is 16 residues. The J segment lost 0 bases and the V segment lost 0 bases, leaving 2 bases of the junction unmatched. The germline V gene has CDR1 SGHRS and CDR2 YFSETQ. The CDR3 is CASSLAGQGSTDTQYF. CDR3 nucleotides: TGCGCCAGCAGCTTGGCCGGACAGGGGAGCACAGATACGCAGTATTTT.

As for this clone: Other DNA sequences within the sample encode an identical CDR3. The chain has TRBV7-2 and TRBJ2-7; 8 nucleotides align to TRBD1. Losses at the gene ends were 1 base for V and 5 bases for J; bases not matched to a gene: 4. The CDR3 is made up of 14 amino acids. Germline V gene sequence: CDR1 SGHTA, CDR2 FQGNSA. The CDR3 region is CASSLGQGANEQYF. The CDR3 DNA sequence: TGTGCCAGCAGCTTAGGCCAGGGGGCCAACGAGCAGTACTTC.

V usage is TRBV2 and J usage is TRBJ1-5; D remains unclear. CDR1 and CDR2 (germline): SNHLY, FYNNEI. Trimming removed 0 bases at V and 3 bases at J, with 3 bases between. This CDR3 has 13 amino acids. This CDR3 is CASSEALNQPQHF. The DNA of the CDR3 is TGTGCCAGCAGTGAAGCTCTCAATCAGCCCCAGCATTTT.

The chain recombines TRBV5-5 with TRBJ2-7; TRBD1 matches at 7 bases. The CDR3 contains 15 residues. Looked up from germline, CDR1 is SGHKS and CDR2 is YYEKEE (reference sequence). V shed 4 bases, J shed 4 bases, and the junction held 11 bases outside the gene matches. The CDR3 sequence is CASSPGQIVRYEQYF. CDR3 bases: TGTGCCAGCAGCCCGGGACAGATAGTAAGGTACGAGCAGTACTTC.

The chain joins TRBV11-2 to TRBJ2-7; TRBD2 might be the D (6 bases). This CDR3 has 15 amino acids. V shed 4 bases and J shed 1 base, with 14 bases lying between them. CDR1 is SGHAT and CDR2 is FQNNGV in the germline V gene. CDR3 coding DNA: TGTGCCAGCAGCTCCAACCGGGACTCGTCCTACGAGCAGTACTTC. Translating gives CASSSNRDSSYEQYF.

V is TRBV6-1 and J is TRBJ2-1; D ambiguous. The CDR3 is made up of 11 amino acids. Germline-derived CDR1 and CDR2 are MNHNS and SASEGT. The germline V and J ends were trimmed by 6 bases and 7 bases, with 7 bases remaining between them. This CDR3 is CASSLTNEQFF. The CDR3 bases are TGTGCCAGCAGCTTAACTAATGAGCAGTTCTTC.

The chain recombines TRBV2 with TRBJ2-1, with TRBD1 matching over 8 bases. Germline-derived CDR1 and CDR2 are SNHLY and FYNNEI. V shed 0 bases, J shed 7 bases, and the junction held 11 bases outside the gene matches. This CDR3 has 17 residues. The CDR3 region has the DNA TGTGCCAGCAGTGAAGCGCTTCGCAGGGGGCCTTTGAATGAGCAGTTCTTC. Protein product: CASSEALRRGPLNEQFF. The whole variable domain, filled in from reference TRBV2 and TRBJ2-1, reads EPEVTQTPSHQVTQMGQEVILRCVPISNHLYFYWYRQILGQKVEFLVSFYNNEISEKSEIFDDQFSVERPDGSNFTLKIRSTKLEDSAMYFCASSEALRRGPLNEQFFGPGTRLTVL.

The chain joins TRBV28 to TRBJ1-2; no firm D call. The CDR3 consists of 13 residues. Trimming took 8 bases from V and 0 from J, leaving 10 bases between them. The germline gives CDR1 MDHEN, CDR2 SYDVKM. The CDR3 region has the DNA TGTGCCAGCGAGGTGGAGACTAACTATGGCTACACCTTC. Translated: CASEVETNYGYTF.

The chain carries TRBV6-5 and TRBJ2-5; D is perhaps TRBD1 (7 bases). Germline values: CDR1 MNHEY, CDR2 SVGAGI. V shed 10 bases and J shed 5 bases, with 14 bases lying between them. The CDR3 runs to 12 residues. CDR3 nucleotides: TGTGCCACCGGGGGCAGGGGGGAGACCCAGTACTTC. Protein product: CATGGRGETQYF.

The chain employs TRBV5-6 and TRBJ2-7; TRBD1 matches at 9 bases. Germline CDR1 and CDR2: SGHDT and YYEEEE. The CDR3 covers 13 residues. After removal of 5 bases from V and 6 bases from J, the junction contained 6 bases not matched to a gene. Here the CDR3 reads CASSPGTGFEQYF. The DNA for the CDR3 is TGTGCCAGCAGTCCCGGGACAGGGTTCGAGCAGTACTTC.

The chain has TRBV6-6 and TRBJ1-2, with D possibly matching TRBD1 (6 bases). The CDR3 is 13 residues long. Germline V gene lookup returns CDR1 MNHNY and CDR2 SVGAGI (reference sequence). V gave up 8 bases and J gave up 4 bases, with 14 bases separating them. The chain's CDR3 is CASGAEGGYGYTF. The CDR3 region has the DNA TGTGCCAGCGGGGCGGAAGGGGGCTATGGCTACACCTTC.

This sequence joins TRBV12-5 and TRBJ1-1; D gene unclear. Per the germline V gene, CDR1 is LGHNT and CDR2 is FRNRAP. V was clipped by 4 bases and J by 1 base, with 7 bases between them. The CDR3 contains 13 residues. Here the CDR3 reads CASGSPGNTEAFF. CDR3 nucleotides: TGTGCTAGTGGTTCCCCGGGGAACACTGAAGCTTTCTTT.

This chain joins TRBV2 and TRBJ2-1; 7 nucleotides match TRBD2. This CDR3 is 14 amino acids long. The junction had 15 bases not matched to a gene; V was cut back by 6 bases and J by 13 bases. Germline V gene data show CDR1 as SNHLY and CDR2 as FYNNEI. The CDR3 loop is CASRGPSGQIPQFF. The CDR3 nucleotides are TGTGCCAGCAGGGGGCCTAGCGGTCAAATTCCACAGTTCTTC.

The V gene is TRBV11-1, the J gene TRBJ2-5; TRBD2 agrees at 7 bases. J was trimmed by 4 bases and V by 4 bases; bases with no gene match: 3. This CDR3 comprises 13 residues. Germline loops: CDR1 SGHAT, CDR2 FQDESV (reference sequence). The CDR3 reads CASSWTSPETQYF. The CDR3 nucleotides read TGTGCCAGCAGCTGGACTAGTCCAGAGACCCAGTACTTC.

CDR3 sequence: CSVVRGGAELFF. The CDR3, as DNA: TGCAGCGTCGTTCGCGGGGGAGCCGAGCTGTTTTTT. V usage is TRBV29-1 and J usage is TRBJ2-2; 7 nucleotides match TRBD2. Germline values: CDR1 SQVTM, CDR2 ANQGSEA. This CDR3 spans 12 amino acids. Losses at the gene ends were 6 bases for V and 11 bases for J; bases not matched to a gene: 9.

V is TRBV27 and J is TRBJ1-1; 11 positions agree with TRBD1. After removal of 5 bases from V and 5 bases from J, the junction contained 7 bases not matched to a gene. This CDR3 has 15 residues. Germline CDR1 and CDR2: MNHEY and SMNVEV (reference sequence). The CDR3 nucleotides read TGTGCCAGCAGTCCTTATAGGGACAGGGGGACTGAAGCTTTCTTT. Translation gives CASSPYRDRGTEAFF.

The chain joins TRBV4-3 to TRBJ1-3; 7 bases line up with TRBD1. V lost 5 bases, J lost 3 bases, and 7 bases stayed unmatched. This CDR3 has 15 residues. Germline V gene data show CDR1 as LGHNA and CDR2 as YSLEER. CDR3 DNA: TGCGCCAGCAGCTACCTAGGGGGCGGTGGAAACACCATATATTTT. It translates to CASSYLGGGGNTIYF.

V and J are TRBV29-1 and TRBJ2-5; D possibly corresponds to TRBD2 (5 bases). Germline lookup yields CDR1 SQVTM and CDR2 ANQGSEA. CDR3 length: 12 residues. V dropped 1 base and J dropped 2 bases, with 5 bases sitting between them. As DNA, the CDR3 is TGCAGCGTTGAAGGAGGGCAAGAGACCCAGTACTTC. Translating gives CSVEGGQETQYF.

The gene calls are TRBV9 and TRBJ2-2; 7 nucleotides align to TRBD2. Per the germline V gene, CDR1 is SGDLS and CDR2 is YYNGEE. The V and J ends lost 6 bases and 8 bases, in that order; junction bases with no gene match: 13. There are 15 residues in the CDR3. CDR3: CASTSGLKFPGELFF. The CDR3 DNA is TGTGCCAGCACCTCGGGACTAAAATTCCCGGGGGAGCTGTTTTTT.

The chain uses TRBV10-3 and TRBJ2-5; 13 bases fit TRBD2. The CDR3 has 15 amino acids. CDR1 and CDR2 (germline): ENHRY, SYGVKD. Unmatched junction bases numbered 4, after V lost 6 bases and J lost 3 bases. CDR3 sequence reads: CAISQGTSGEETQYF. The DNA for the CDR3 is TGTGCCATCAGCCAAGGGACTAGCGGGGAAGAGACCCAGTACTTC.